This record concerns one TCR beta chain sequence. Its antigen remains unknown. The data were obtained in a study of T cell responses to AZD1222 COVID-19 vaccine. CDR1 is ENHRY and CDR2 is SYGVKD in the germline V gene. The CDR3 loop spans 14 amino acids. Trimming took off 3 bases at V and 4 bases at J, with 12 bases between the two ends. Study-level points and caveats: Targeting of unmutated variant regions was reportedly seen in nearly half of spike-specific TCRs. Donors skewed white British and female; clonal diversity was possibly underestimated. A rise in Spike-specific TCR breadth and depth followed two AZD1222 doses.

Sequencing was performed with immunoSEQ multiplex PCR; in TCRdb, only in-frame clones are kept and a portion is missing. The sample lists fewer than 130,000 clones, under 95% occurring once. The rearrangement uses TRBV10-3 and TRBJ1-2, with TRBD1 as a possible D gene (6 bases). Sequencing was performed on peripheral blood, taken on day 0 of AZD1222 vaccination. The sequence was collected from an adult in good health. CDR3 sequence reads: CAISDTGLSYGYTF. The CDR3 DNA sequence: TGTGCCATCAGTGACACAGGGCTTAGCTATGGCTACACCTTC.